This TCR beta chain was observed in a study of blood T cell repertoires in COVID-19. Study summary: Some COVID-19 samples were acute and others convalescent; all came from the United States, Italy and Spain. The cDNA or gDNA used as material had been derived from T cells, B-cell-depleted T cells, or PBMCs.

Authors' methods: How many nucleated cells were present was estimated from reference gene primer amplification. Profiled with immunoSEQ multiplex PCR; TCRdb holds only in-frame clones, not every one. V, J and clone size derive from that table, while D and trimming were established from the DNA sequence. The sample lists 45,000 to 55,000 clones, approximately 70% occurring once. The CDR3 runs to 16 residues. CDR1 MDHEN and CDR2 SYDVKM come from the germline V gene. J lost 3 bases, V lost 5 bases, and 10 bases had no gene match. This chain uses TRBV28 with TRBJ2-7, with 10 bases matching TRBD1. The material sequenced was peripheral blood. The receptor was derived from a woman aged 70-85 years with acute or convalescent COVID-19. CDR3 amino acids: CASSPHAGQGGYEQYF. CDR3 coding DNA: TGTGCCAGCAGTCCGCATGCCGGACAGGGGGGCTACGAGCAGTACTTC.